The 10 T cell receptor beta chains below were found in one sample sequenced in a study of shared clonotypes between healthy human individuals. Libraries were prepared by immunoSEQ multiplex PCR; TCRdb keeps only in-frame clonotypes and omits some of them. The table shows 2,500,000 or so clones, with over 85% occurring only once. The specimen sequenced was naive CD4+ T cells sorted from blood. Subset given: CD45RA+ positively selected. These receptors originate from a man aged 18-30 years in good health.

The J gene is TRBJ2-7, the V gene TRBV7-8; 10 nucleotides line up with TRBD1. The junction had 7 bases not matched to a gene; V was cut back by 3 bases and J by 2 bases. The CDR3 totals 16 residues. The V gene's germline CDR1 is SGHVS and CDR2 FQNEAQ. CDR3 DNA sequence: TGTGCCAGCAGCTTCGAGGGGACAGGGGTAGCCTACGAGCAGTACTTC. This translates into CASSFEGTGVAYEQYF. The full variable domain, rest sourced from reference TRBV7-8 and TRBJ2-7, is GAGVSQSPRYKVAKRGQDVALRCDPISGHVSLFWYQQALGQGPEFLTYFQNEAQLDKSGLPSDRFFAERPEGSVSTLKIQRTQQEDSAVYLCASSFEGTGVAYEQYFGPGTRLTVT.

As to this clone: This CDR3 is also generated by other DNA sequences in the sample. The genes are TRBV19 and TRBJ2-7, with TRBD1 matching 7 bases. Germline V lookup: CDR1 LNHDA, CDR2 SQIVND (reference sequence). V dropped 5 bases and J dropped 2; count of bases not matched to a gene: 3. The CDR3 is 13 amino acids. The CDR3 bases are TGTGCCAGTAGTCGGACAGGCCCCTACGAGCAGTACTTC. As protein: CASSRTGPYEQYF.

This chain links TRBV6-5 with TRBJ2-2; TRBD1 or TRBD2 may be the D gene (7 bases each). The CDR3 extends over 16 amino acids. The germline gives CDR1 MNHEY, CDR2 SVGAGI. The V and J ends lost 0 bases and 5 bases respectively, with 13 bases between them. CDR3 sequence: CASSYSIRGGTGELFF. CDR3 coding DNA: TGTGCCAGCAGTTACTCAATCAGGGGGGGAACCGGGGAGCTGTTTTTT.

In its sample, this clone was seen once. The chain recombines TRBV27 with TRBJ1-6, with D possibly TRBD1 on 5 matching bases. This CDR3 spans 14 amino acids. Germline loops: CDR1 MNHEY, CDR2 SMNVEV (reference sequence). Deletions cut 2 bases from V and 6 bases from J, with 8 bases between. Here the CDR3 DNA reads TGTGCCAGCAGTTTAAAGGGGAGTAATTCACCCCTCCACTTT. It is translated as CASSLKGSNSPLHF.

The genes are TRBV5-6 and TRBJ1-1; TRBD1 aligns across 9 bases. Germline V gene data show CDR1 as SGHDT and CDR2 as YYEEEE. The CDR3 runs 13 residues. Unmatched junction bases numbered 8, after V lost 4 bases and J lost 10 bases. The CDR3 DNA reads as TGTGCCAGCAGCCGGGACAGGGAACAGGGAGCTTTCTTT. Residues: CASSRDREQGAFF.

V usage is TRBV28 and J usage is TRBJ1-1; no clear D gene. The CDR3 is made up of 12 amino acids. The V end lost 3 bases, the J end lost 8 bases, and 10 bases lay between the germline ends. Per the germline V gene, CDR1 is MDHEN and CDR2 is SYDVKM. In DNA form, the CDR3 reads TGTGCCAGCAGTTTTTTGGGCGGAGAAGCTTTCTTT. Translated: CASSFLGGEAFF.

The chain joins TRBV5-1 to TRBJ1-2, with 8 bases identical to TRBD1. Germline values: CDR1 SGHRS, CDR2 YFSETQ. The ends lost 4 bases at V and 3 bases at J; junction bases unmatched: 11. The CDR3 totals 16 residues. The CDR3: CASSPLPGQDYYGYTF. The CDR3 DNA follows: TGCGCCAGCAGCCCACTTCCGGGACAGGATTACTATGGCTACACCTTC.

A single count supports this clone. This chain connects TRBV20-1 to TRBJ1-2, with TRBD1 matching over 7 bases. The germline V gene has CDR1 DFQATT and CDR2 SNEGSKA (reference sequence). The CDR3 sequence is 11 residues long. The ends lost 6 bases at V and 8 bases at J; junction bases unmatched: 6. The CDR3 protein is CSAPDRDGYTF. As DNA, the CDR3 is TGCAGTGCGCCCGACAGGGACGGCTACACCTTC.

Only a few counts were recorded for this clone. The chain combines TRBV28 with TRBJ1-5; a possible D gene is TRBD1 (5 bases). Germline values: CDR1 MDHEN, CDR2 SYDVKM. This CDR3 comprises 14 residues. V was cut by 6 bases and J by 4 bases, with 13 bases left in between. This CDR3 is CASRSGTVNQPQHF. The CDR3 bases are TGTGCCAGCAGGTCCGGGACGGTGAATCAGCCCCAGCATTTT.

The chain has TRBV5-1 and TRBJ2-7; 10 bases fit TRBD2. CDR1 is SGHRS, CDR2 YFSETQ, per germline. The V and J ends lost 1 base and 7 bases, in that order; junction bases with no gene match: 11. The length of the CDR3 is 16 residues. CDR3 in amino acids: CASSLIWSLAGEEQYF. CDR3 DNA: TGCGCCAGCAGCTTGATTTGGTCTCTAGCGGGAGAGGAGCAGTACTTC.